Presented here are 30 T cell receptor beta chains from one specimen sequenced in a study of cytomegalovirus exposure and HLA in healthy donors (dated by TCRdb to about 2017). Receptors were amplified or captured by the immunoSEQ multiplex PCR assay. A mixture of 60 forward primers for TCR Vbeta segments and 13 reverse primers for TCR Jbeta segments was used in the multiplex PCR. In its TCRdb copy, this immuneACCESS table keeps in-frame sequences only and misses some clones. Where compared with another copy, unresolved V genes explain less than half of these, and the others have no known cause. Recorded for this sample are roughly 100,000 clones; 79% of them occurred a single time. The top ten clones comprise approximately 4.3% of the sample. Sequencing used PBMCs. The source of these receptors is a man over 45 in good health and CMV-seropositive.

CDR3 sequence (DNA): TGTGCCAGCAGTTTAGGCGGGGACGGATCCCAAGAGACCCAGTACTTC. This codes for CASSLGGDGSQETQYF. The chain combines TRBV28 with TRBJ2-5, with TRBD2 as a possible D gene (6 bases). The CDR3 extends over 16 amino acids. In germline, CDR1 is MDHEN, CDR2 SYDVKM. Deletions cut 2 bases from V and 1 base from J, with 14 bases between.

The V call is TRBV7-2, the J call TRBJ2-1; D ambiguous. Trimming removed 4 bases at V and 0 bases at J, with 7 bases between. CDR3 length equals 14 residues. CDR1 and CDR2 (germline): SGHTA, FQGNSA. The CDR3 DNA reads as TGTGCCAGCAGCTCCCGGTCCTCCTACAATGAGCAGTTCTTC. This codes for CASSSRSSYNEQFF.

J is TRBJ2-3 and V is TRBV6-1, with 7 bases lining up with TRBD2. The CDR3 loop spans 15 amino acids. Germline assignment: CDR1 MNHNS and CDR2 SASEGT. Germline trimming cut 4 bases from V and 0 bases from J; bases unmatched to any gene: 4. CDR3 DNA sequence: TGTGCCAGCAGTGGGGGAGCGGGGAGCACAGATACGCAGTATTTT. Translated, it gives CASSGGAGSTDTQYF.

The V gene is TRBV9, the J gene TRBJ2-1; a possible D gene is TRBD2 (6 bases). The germline V gene encodes CDR1 SGDLS and CDR2 YYNGEE. There are 15 residues in the CDR3. V gave up 4 bases and J gave up 1 base, with 12 bases separating them. Here the CDR3 reads CASSQTSGSYNEQFF. The DNA of the CDR3 is TGTGCCAGCAGCCAGACTAGTGGTTCCTACAATGAGCAGTTCTTC.

The chain couples TRBV27 to TRBJ2-5, with 13 positions matching TRBD2. The V segment lost 5 bases and the J segment 6 bases; nucleotides outside the gene matches: 6. The CDR3 has 15 residues. CDR1 and CDR2 from the germline V gene are MNHEY and SMNVEV (reference sequence). The chain's CDR3 is CASSPPGLAGQTQYF. Written as DNA, the CDR3 is TGTGCCAGCAGTCCTCCGGGACTAGCGGGACAGACCCAGTACTTC.

This sequence joins TRBV13 and TRBJ1-1; 7 bases line up with TRBD1. Germline V gene sequence: CDR1 PRHDT, CDR2 FYEKMQ (reference sequence). With 4 bases clipped from V and 4 bases from J, the junction kept 9 bases outside the gene matches. The CDR3 has 15 residues. The CDR3 DNA is TGTGCCAGCAGCTCCAGGGGGGTCACGGGCACTGAAGCTTTCTTT. Amino acids: CASSSRGVTGTEAFF.

This chain links TRBV7-2 with TRBJ2-1, with unresolved D. The germline V and J ends were trimmed by 1 base and 1 base, with 5 bases remaining between them. The CDR3 totals 14 residues. In germline, CDR1 is SGHTA, CDR2 FQGNSA. The CDR3 nucleotides are TGTGCCAGCAGCTTAGACGGTTCCTACAATGAGCAGTTCTTC. The encoded protein is CASSLDGSYNEQFF.

In regard to this clone: The junction and the germline gene differ at one end; a read error may be behind it. The V call is TRBV23-1, the J call TRBJ1-1; possible D gene TRBD1, 5 bases. TRBV23-1 is labeled an ORF, and its function is uncertain. The CDR3 consists of 13 residues. The DNA of the CDR3 is TGCGCCAGCAGCCAATCGGGGGAGGTCGAAGCTTTCTTT. The encoded protein is CASSQSGEVEAFF.

This rearrangement joins TRBV29-1 to TRBJ2-1, with TRBD2 matching over 11 bases. The CDR3 sequence is 14 residues long. Per germline, CDR1 SQVTM and CDR2 ANQGSEA. The V segment lost 7 bases and the J segment 4 bases; nucleotides outside the gene matches: 6. CDR3 DNA: TGCAGCGGATCACTAGCGGGAGAGTACAATGAGCAGTTCTTC. Protein product: CSGSLAGEYNEQFF.

The chain carries TRBV29-1 and TRBJ2-1; D gene ambiguous. CDR3 length: 11 amino acids. V gave up 5 bases and J gave up 7 bases, with 9 bases separating them. Germline V lookup: CDR1 SQVTM, CDR2 ANQGSEA. Here the CDR3 reads CSVRRENEQFF. As DNA, the CDR3 is TGCAGCGTTCGTCGCGAGAATGAGCAGTTCTTC.

This sequence joins TRBV6-5 and TRBJ2-7, with 8 positions matching TRBD1. In germline, CDR1 is MNHEY, CDR2 SVGAGI. CDR3 length: 15 amino acids. The J segment lost 3 bases and the V segment lost 0 bases, leaving 4 bases of the junction unmatched. The CDR3 nucleotides are TGTGCCAGCAGTTACTCAGACAGGGGAGGCTACGAGCAGTACTTC. Translated, it gives CASSYSDRGGYEQYF.

The V gene is TRBV6-1, the J gene TRBJ1-5; tentative D call: TRBD1 (5 bases). Germline values: CDR1 MNHNS, CDR2 SASEGT. The CDR3 has 14 residues. Trimming removed 6 bases from V and 5 bases from J, with 14 bases in between. CDR3 in DNA: TGTGCCAGCAGAGAAAGGGGTGCCGATCAGCCCCAGCATTTT. Its protein is CASRERGADQPQHF.

This chain connects TRBV11-2 to TRBJ2-1; 10 positions agree with TRBD2. The V segment lost 6 bases and the J segment 0 bases; nucleotides outside the gene matches: 2. CDR1 SGHAT and CDR2 FQNNGV come from the germline V gene. This CDR3 spans 15 amino acids. In DNA, the CDR3 is TGTGCCAGCAGATCTAGCGGGAGCTCCTACAATGAGCAGTTCTTC. Its protein is CASRSSGSSYNEQFF.

The chain joins TRBV9 to TRBJ2-1; 13 bases map to TRBD2. CDR1 and CDR2 (germline): SGDLS, YYNGEE. V dropped 0 bases and J dropped 9; count of bases not matched to a gene: 6. CDR3 length equals 16 residues. CDR3 residues: CASSVGPGTSGIEQFF. The CDR3 DNA follows: TGTGCCAGCAGCGTAGGACCCGGGACTAGCGGGATTGAGCAGTTCTTC. Variable domain in full (rest from reference TRBV9 and TRBJ2-1): DSGVTQTPKHLITATGQRVTLRCSPRSGDLSVYWYQQSLDQGLQFLIQYYNGEERAKGNILERFSAQQFPDLHSELNLSSLELGDSALYFCASSVGPGTSGIEQFFGPGTRLTVL.

V is TRBV19 and J is TRBJ2-5; D not resolved. This CDR3 comprises 13 residues. Germline-derived CDR1 and CDR2 are LNHDA and SQIVND (reference sequence). Trimming took off 6 bases at V and 5 bases at J, with 13 bases between the two ends. The CDR3: CASRSPSYETQYF. DNA for the CDR3: TGTGCCAGTAGATCCCCGAGCTATGAGACCCAGTACTTC.

CDR3 loop: CASVEAGKGFF. CDR3 in DNA: TGTGCCAGCGTAGAGGCGGGGAAGGGTTTCTTT. The V call is TRBV6-1, the J call TRBJ1-1, with unresolved D. The germline V gene has CDR1 MNHNS and CDR2 SASEGT. Trimming shortened V by 8 bases and J by 13 bases, and 17 bases separated the two germline ends. This CDR3 contains 11 residues.

The rearrangement uses TRBV27 and TRBJ2-1; 12 bases agree with TRBD1. The V and J ends lost 6 bases and 7 bases, in that order; junction bases with no gene match: 4. This CDR3 has 14 amino acids. Germline CDR1 MNHEY, CDR2 SMNVEV (reference sequence). The CDR3 here is CASSRDRGRNEQFF. CDR3 sequence (DNA): TGTGCCAGCAGCCGGGACAGGGGGCGAAATGAGCAGTTCTTC.

V is TRBV6-5 and J is TRBJ1-5; maybe TRBD1 (6 bases). This CDR3 comprises 15 residues. Trimming removed 2 bases from V and 6 bases from J, with 14 bases in between. In germline, CDR1 is MNHEY, CDR2 SVGAGI. This chain's CDR3 is CASSYAAGGGQPQHF. In DNA form, the CDR3 reads TGTGCCAGCAGTTACGCGGCTGGGGGCGGTCAGCCCCAGCATTTT.

The J gene is TRBJ2-3, the V gene TRBV28; TRBD2 aligns across 12 bases. This CDR3 region has 16 residues. Per the germline V gene, CDR1 is MDHEN and CDR2 is SYDVKM. Germline trimming cut 5 bases from V and 4 bases from J; bases unmatched to any gene: 7. Here the CDR3 reads CASSPRLAGEPDTQYF. In DNA, the CDR3 is TGTGCCAGCAGTCCCCGACTAGCGGGAGAACCAGATACGCAGTATTTT.

This chain joins TRBV29-1 and TRBJ2-5; D gene unclear. Germline V lookup: CDR1 SQVTM, CDR2 ANQGSEA. V lost 2 bases, J lost 5 bases, and 12 bases lay in between. The CDR3 runs 13 residues. The CDR3 nucleotides read TGCAGCGTTGAAAGAATAGAGAGGGAGACCCAGTACTTC. Translation: CSVERIERETQYF.

V and J are TRBV5-1 and TRBJ1-1, with TRBD1 identical over 10 bases. Germline CDR1 and CDR2: SGHRS and YFSETQ. The CDR3 covers 14 residues. With 3 bases clipped from V and 4 bases from J, the junction kept 3 bases outside the gene matches. The DNA for the CDR3 is TGCGCCAGCAGCTGGGACAGGGGCGGCACTGAAGCTTTCTTT. It codes for CASSWDRGGTEAFF.

The gene calls are TRBV6-5 and TRBJ2-3; possibly TRBD1 for D (6 bases). In germline, CDR1 is MNHEY, CDR2 SVGAGI. Deletions cut 6 bases from V and 2 bases from J, with 12 bases between. The CDR3 is made up of 14 amino acids. CDR3 sequence reads: CASSRDTYTDTQYF. The DNA for the CDR3 is TGTGCCAGCAGCCGGGACACCTACACAGATACGCAGTATTTT.

The chain links TRBV19 to TRBJ2-1, with 7 bases identical to TRBD2. V dropped 5 bases and J dropped 10; count of bases not matched to a gene: 11. The CDR3 consists of 14 residues. Germline V gives CDR1 LNHDA, CDR2 SQIVND (reference sequence). In nucleotides, the CDR3 is TGTGCCAGTAGTGAGGGACTACAAGTTTCAGAGCAGTTCTTC. It is translated as CASSEGLQVSEQFF. Full variable domain (outside the CDR3, taken from reference TRBV19 and TRBJ2-1): DGGITQSPKYLFRKEGQNVTLSCEQNLNHDAMYWYRQDPGQGLRLIYYSQIVNDFQKGDIAEGYSVSREKKESFPLTVTSAQKNPTAFYLCASSEGLQVSEQFFGPGTRLTVL.

J is TRBJ2-7 and V is TRBV6-5; TRBD2 matches 8 bases. Unmatched junction bases numbered 14, after V lost 10 bases and J lost 3 bases. Per germline, CDR1 MNHEY and CDR2 SVGAGI. This CDR3 comprises 15 residues. In DNA, the CDR3 is TGTGCCACCAACGGGGGGGGAGTGTTTGGCTACGAGCAGTACTTC. Protein: CATNGGGVFGYEQYF.

Here the CDR3 reads CASSEADRGLQYF. The CDR3 DNA reads TGTGCCAGCAGTGAAGCAGATAGGGGGCTGCAGTACTTC. The chain has TRBV2 and TRBJ2-7; the match to TRBD1 covers 7 bases. Germline V gene sequence: CDR1 SNHLY, CDR2 FYNNEI. V gave up 0 bases and J gave up 9 bases; unmatched junction bases: 5. The CDR3 totals 13 residues.

The rearrangement links TRBV27 to TRBJ2-1, with D possibly being TRBD2 (5 bases). Trimming took off 4 bases at V and 6 bases at J, with 16 bases between the two ends. The CDR3 runs to 15 residues. Germline CDR1 reads MNHEY; CDR2 reads SMNVEV (reference sequence). The CDR3 DNA is TGTGCCAGCAGTTCGCTAGTTACCGGGATCAATGAGCAGTTCTTC. Translated: CASSSLVTGINEQFF.

The chain combines TRBV19 with TRBJ2-7; possible D gene TRBD1, 5 bases. The V end lost 4 bases, the J end lost 5 bases, and 18 bases lay between the germline ends. This CDR3 is built from 15 residues. From germline, CDR1 is LNHDA and CDR2 SQIVND (reference sequence). The CDR3 DNA reads TGTGCCAGTAGTAATGTTGGGCAGGGCAGTAACGAGCAGTACTTC. It is translated as CASSNVGQGSNEQYF.

The chain employs TRBV7-3 and TRBJ2-1, with D uncertain. Germline V gene sequence: CDR1 SGHTA, CDR2 FQGTGA. This CDR3 is built from 14 residues. The ends were cut back, 1 base at V and 3 bases at J, with 7 bases in the middle. The DNA of the CDR3 is TGTGCCAGCAGCTTAAGCGGAGACTACAATGAGCAGTTCTTC. Amino acid sequence: CASSLSGDYNEQFF.

The chain employs TRBV7-2 and TRBJ2-1; D is perhaps TRBD2 (6 bases). CDR1 and CDR2 from the germline V gene are SGHTA and FQGNSA. This CDR3 is 13 amino acids long. The V end was cut by 5 bases, the J end by 6 bases, with 11 bases between. In DNA, the CDR3 is TGTGCCAGCAGCCGACGGGGGAGCAATGAGCAGTTCTTC. The encoded protein is CASSRRGSNEQFF.

This clone was found once. V usage is TRBV28 and J usage is TRBJ2-2, with D tentatively TRBD1 (5 bases). The ends were cut back, 5 bases at V and 0 bases at J, with 28 bases in the middle. CDR1 is MDHEN and CDR2 is SYDVKM in the germline V gene. There are 21 residues in the CDR3. The CDR3 sequence is CASSPLRQIPGGFANTGELFF. The CDR3, as DNA: TGTGCCAGCAGTCCGCTGCGACAGATCCCAGGTGGTTTCGCGAACACCGGGGAGCTGTTTTTT.